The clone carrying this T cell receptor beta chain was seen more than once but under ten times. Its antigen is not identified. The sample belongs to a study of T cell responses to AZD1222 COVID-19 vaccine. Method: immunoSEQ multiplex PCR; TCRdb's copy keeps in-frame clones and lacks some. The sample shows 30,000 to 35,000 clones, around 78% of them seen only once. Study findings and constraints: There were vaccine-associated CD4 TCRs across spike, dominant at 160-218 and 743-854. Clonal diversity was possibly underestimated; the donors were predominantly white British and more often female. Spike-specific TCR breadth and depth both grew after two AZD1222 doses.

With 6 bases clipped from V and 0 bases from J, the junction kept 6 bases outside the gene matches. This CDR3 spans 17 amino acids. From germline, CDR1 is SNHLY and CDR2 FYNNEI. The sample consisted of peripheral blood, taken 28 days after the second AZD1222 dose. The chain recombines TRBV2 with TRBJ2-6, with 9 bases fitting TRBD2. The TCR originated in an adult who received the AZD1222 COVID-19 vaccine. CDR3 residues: CASRRTSADSGANVLTF. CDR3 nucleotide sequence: TGTGCCAGCAGGAGGACTAGCGCAGACTCTGGGGCCAACGTCCTGACTTTC.